These T cell receptor beta chains were read from a single sample in a study of tumor and adjacent non-tumor tissue in lung cancer. Via MiXCR, TCRdb re-called the multiplex PCR reads, giving one row per CDR3 protein. Here the sample spans about 81,000 distinct CDR3 sequences, 72% being singletons. Sequenced material: lung tumor tissue. The receptors shown here come from a woman in her thirties or forties with non-small cell lung cancer. CDR3s include the opening cysteine and the closing phenylalanine or tryptophan. D genes are given only for firm matches. The size field is filled for only some rows; it gives once, few, many or a size class.

v_gene	d_gene	j_gene	abundance	CDR3aa	CDR3nt
TRBV20-1	.	TRBJ2-5	.	CSEDGYRETQYF	TGCAGTGAGGACGGATACCGGGAGACCCAGTACTTC
TRBV6-6	.	TRBJ1-3	.	CASSPREGRFENTIYF	TGTGCCAGCAGTCCCCGAGAGGGTCGGTTTGAAAACACCATATATTTT
TRBV6-5	TRBD1	TRBJ2-3	.	CASSRDRGTDMQYF	TGTGCCAGTAGCCGGGACAGGGGCACAGATATGCAGTATTTT
TRBV29-1	.	TRBJ2-7	.	CSADRLGEQYF	TGCAGCGCTGACAGACTGGGTGAGCAGTACTTC
TRBV12-3/TRBV12-4	.	TRBJ1-3	many	CASSLVGSGNTIYF	TGTGCCAGCAGTTTAGTGGGCTCTGGAAACACCATATATTTT
TRBV30	TRBD1	TRBJ1-6	.	CASPMGQGRDSPLHF	TGTGCCTCCCCGATGGGACAGGGACGAGATTCACCCCTCCACTTT
TRBV6-5	TRBD1	TRBJ2-2	few	CASSLRGGTGKLFF	TGTGCCAGCAGCCTGAGAGGGGGCACCGGGAAGCTGTTTTTT
TRBV12-3/TRBV12-4	TRBD1	TRBJ2-7	few	CASNMGTGGSYEQYF	TGTGCCAGCAATATGGGGACAGGGGGGTCCTACGAGCAGTACTTC
TRBV30	TRBD1	TRBJ1-6	.	CAWSVRGLNNSSLHF	TGTGCCTGGAGTGTGAGGGGGCTTAATAATTCATCCCTCCACTTT
TRBV28	.	TRBJ1-4	many	CASSFGGNEKLFF	TGTGCCAGCAGTTTCGGGGGGAATGAAAAACTGTTTTTT
TRBV11-2	.	TRBJ1-6	.	CASSSGRALLALHF	TGTGCTAGCAGCTCAGGACGGGCCCTTTTGGCCCTCCACTTT
TRBV29-1	TRBD1	TRBJ1-3	.	CNDSDRGRGNTIYF	TGCAACGACTCCGACAGGGGAAGAGGAAACACCATATATTTT
TRBV11-2	.	TRBJ1-1	few	CASSLESGLADTGAFF	TGTGCCAGCAGCTTAGAGTCAGGTTTGGCGGACACTGGAGCTTTCTTT
TRBV28	.	TRBJ2-1	.	CGSTLYRDGQFF	TGTGGCAGCACTCTATACAGGGATGGGCAGTTCTTC
TRBV6-1	TRBD2	TRBJ2-1	.	CANSEGTSEVGEQFF	TGTGCCAACAGTGAGGGGACTAGCGAGGTTGGTGAGCAGTTCTTC
TRBV4-2	.	TRBJ1-6	.	CARSQDPPAGLGNSPIHF	TGTGCCAGAAGCCAAGATCCCCCGGCGGGGTTGGGTAATTCACCCATCCACTTT
TRBV11-3	TRBD1	TRBJ2-3	.	CVSCLRTGGRIDTQYF	TGTGTCAGCTGCCTTCGAACAGGGGGAAGGATAGATACACAGTATTTT
TRBV10-2	TRBD2	TRBJ2-7	.	CASSRLAAARAYEQYF	TGCGCCAGCAGCCGGCTAGCGGCAGCCCGGGCCTACGAGCAGTACTTC
TRBV20-1	TRBD2	TRBJ2-7	many	CSATTSGDEQYF	TGCAGTGCAACGACTAGCGGAGACGAGCAGTACTTC
TRBV11-2	.	TRBJ2-1	.	CASSSRIIISRGLREQFF	TGTGCTAGCAGCTCGCGCATCATAATTAGCAGGGGACTAAGGGAGCAGTTCTTC
TRBV5-1	.	TRBJ2-7	few	CASSFTTSLYEQYF	TGCGCCAGCAGCTTTACGACTAGTCTTTACGAGCAGTACTTC
TRBV6-1	.	TRBJ2-2	many	CASSPAQAHTGELFF	TGTGCCAGCAGTCCAGCCCAGGCCCACACCGGGGAGCTGTTTTTT
TRBV20-1	.	TRBJ1-4	many	CSASAGGEKLFF	TGCAGTGCTAGCGCGGGAGGTGAAAAACTGTTTTTT
TRBV12-3/TRBV12-4	.	TRBJ1-4	.	CASSSDRKKEKLFF	TGTGCGAGCAGTTCAGACAGGAAGAAAGAAAAACTGTTTTTT
TRBV28	.	TRBJ2-7	.	CVSSDSGSYEQYF	TGTGTCAGCAGTGACTCCGGGAGCTACGAGCAGTACTTC
TRBV29-1	.	TRBJ2-1	.	CSLSTDTEQFF	TGCAGCTTATCCACAGATACTGAGCAGTTCTTC
TRBV6-2/TRBV6-3	.	TRBJ2-3	once	CASSYSGDSTDTQYF	TGTGCCAGCAGTTACTCTGGGGATAGCACGGATACGCAGTATTTT
TRBV11-2	.	TRBJ2-3	.	CTISLASQGSTDTQYF	TGTACCATCAGCTTAGCCTCCCAGGGTAGCACGGATACGCAGTATTTT
TRBV10-2	TRBD2	TRBJ2-3	.	CAGSDRSGGAETDTQYF	TGCGCCGGCAGCGACCGGAGCGGGGGGGCGGAGACAGATACGCAGTATTTT
TRBV5-4	TRBD1	TRBJ2-4	.	CASSRGQENNQYF	TGTGCCAGTAGCCGCGGACAGGAAAACAATCAGTACTTC
TRBV15	.	TRBJ1-1	.	CATSSTWGGKTETFF	TGTGCCACCAGCAGTACTTGGGGAGGGAAGACTGAAACTTTCTTT
TRBV11-3	.	TRBJ2-7	.	CASSPGLGSYERYF	TGTGCCAGCAGTCCCGGACTGGGTTCCTACGAGCGGTACTTC
TRBV11-3	TRBD2	TRBJ2-2	.	CVSSLEPSSGGFTGELFF	TGTGTCAGCAGCTTAGAACCTAGTAGCGGGGGATTCACCGGGGAGCTGTTTTTT
TRBV4-2	TRBD2	TRBJ2-1	.	CASSQGHSGSKYNEQFF	TGTGCCAGCAGCCAAGGACATAGCGGGAGCAAATACAATGAGCAGTTCTTC
TRBV30	.	TRBJ1-1	many	CAWSVYRYTEAFF	TGTGCCTGGAGTGTCTACAGGTACACTGAAGCTTTCTTT